The rows below give T cell receptor beta chains drawn from one sample of a study of Siglec-9 on CD8 T cells in melanoma. TCRdb's table, derived via immunoSEQ multiplex PCR, lists solely in-frame clones and lacks some. The sample has 29,000 or so clones; 80% are singletons. The source material was Siglec-9- CD8+ T cells sorted from blood. All receptors derive from a human donor in good health. CDR3s include the opening cysteine and the closing phenylalanine or tryptophan. The D gene is left open where the match is weak. Not every row has a clone size; where given, it reads once, few, many or a size class.

size: NA; V: TRBV5-8; J: TRBJ2-3; D: NA; length: 16; DNA: TGTGCCAGCACCTTGAATTCAGGGCACGAAACAGATACGCAGTATTTT; CDR3: CASTLNSGHETDTQYF
size: NA; V: TRBV13; J: TRBJ2-5; D: NA; length: 14; DNA: TGTGCCAGCAGCTCTCCGACAAACCAAGAGACCCAGTACTTC; CDR3: CASSSPTNQETQYF
size: NA; V: TRBV10-3; J: TRBJ2-1; D: TRBD2; length: 15; DNA: TGTGCCATCAGTGGGCTAGCGGGGGGGCCGGGTGAGCAGTTCTTC; CDR3: CAISGLAGGPGEQFF
size: few; V: TRBV10-3; J: TRBJ1-1; D: TRBD1; length: 13; DNA: TGTGCCATCAAGAGGGACAGCGGGACTGAAGCTTTCTTT; CDR3: CAIKRDSGTEAFF
size: NA; V: TRBV19; J: TRBJ2-4; D: TRBD2; length: 15; DNA: TGTGCCAGTAGTATCCTAGCGGGAGCCAAAAACATTCAGTACTTC; CDR3: CASSILAGAKNIQYF
size: NA; V: TRBV6-1; J: TRBJ2-3; D: NA; length: 11; DNA: TGTGCCAGCTGGGCTCCAGATACGCAGTATTTT; CDR3: CASWAPDTQYF
size: NA; V: TRBV19; J: TRBJ2-1; D: NA; length: 16; DNA: TGTGCCAGTAGTTTAGGAGTAGCGGAGGTTTACAATGAGCAGTTCTTC; CDR3: CASSLGVAEVYNEQFF
size: NA; V: TRBV7-6; J: TRBJ2-1; D: NA; length: 16; DNA: TGTGCCAGCAGCTTAGCCGGCGGGGTCGAGTACAATGAGCAGTTCTTC; CDR3: CASSLAGGVEYNEQFF
size: NA; V: TRBV6-6; J: TRBJ1-1; D: NA; length: 14; DNA: TGTGCCAGCAGCCCCCTAGGGGGAGTCACTGAAGCTTTCTTT; CDR3: CASSPLGGVTEAFF
size: NA; V: TRBV6-6; J: TRBJ2-6; D: NA; length: 15; DNA: TGTGCCAGCAGTCCCCAGGGGAGTGGGGCCAACGTCCTGACTTTC; CDR3: CASSPQGSGANVLTF
size: NA; V: TRBV5-4; J: TRBJ2-3; D: NA; length: 13; DNA: TGTGCCAGCAGCCCTGCGAGCACAGATACGCAGTATTTT; CDR3: CASSPASTDTQYF
size: NA; V: TRBV30; J: TRBJ2-5; D: NA; length: 13; DNA: TGTGCCTGGAGTGTGGGCCCGGGGGAGACCCAGTACTTC; CDR3: CAWSVGPGETQYF
size: NA; V: TRBV7-9; J: TRBJ1-3; D: TRBD1; length: 15; DNA: TGTGCCAGCAGCGCACCGACAGGGTTTGGAAACACCATATATTTT; CDR3: CASSAPTGFGNTIYF
size: NA; V: TRBV13; J: TRBJ1-2; D: NA; length: 13; DNA: TGTGCCAGCAGCTTAGGACAGAGCTATGGCTACACCTTC; CDR3: CASSLGQSYGYTF
size: NA; V: TRBV5-1; J: TRBJ2-3; D: TRBD2; length: 14; DNA: TGCGCCAGCATGGCGAGCGGGGGCACAGATACGCAGTATTTT; CDR3: CASMASGGTDTQYF
size: NA; V: TRBV7-9; J: TRBJ2-3; D: TRBD2; length: 15; DNA: TGTGCCAGCAGCCAACTAGCGGGTCCCGGGAATACGCAGTATTTT; CDR3: CASSQLAGPGNTQYF
size: NA; V: TRBV5-1; J: TRBJ2-3; D: NA; length: 18; DNA: TGCGCCAGCAGCCCCCTGCCCCCCAGCCAAGCTCCCACAGATACGCAGTATTTT; CDR3: CASSPLPPSQAPTDTQYF
size: NA; V: TRBV5-5; J: TRBJ2-7; D: TRBD1; length: 14; DNA: TGTGCCAGCAGCTGGGCCCGGGACAGCTACGAGCAGTACTTC; CDR3: CASSWARDSYEQYF
size: NA; V: TRBV7-9; J: TRBJ1-2; D: NA; length: 14; DNA: TGTGCCAGCAGCGCGGACAACAATTACTATGGCTACACCTTC; CDR3: CASSADNNYYGYTF
size: NA; V: TRBV27; J: TRBJ1-3; D: NA; length: 14; DNA: TGTGCCAGCGCCAAGAACAGGGAAGGAAACACCATATATTTT; CDR3: CASAKNREGNTIYF
size: NA; V: TRBV15; J: TRBJ2-1; D: TRBD2; length: 14; DNA: TGTGCCACCAGCAGACGTAGCGGGGACAATGAGCAGTTCTTC; CDR3: CATSRRSGDNEQFF
size: NA; V: TRBV19; J: TRBJ2-3; D: NA; length: 13; DNA: TGTGCCAGTAGTATCCAGGACCCAGATACGCAGTATTTT; CDR3: CASSIQDPDTQYF
size: NA; V: TRBV6-6; J: TRBJ1-1; D: NA; length: 14; DNA: TGTGCCAGCAGTGCGGGACCCTTGAACACTGAAGCTTTCTTT; CDR3: CASSAGPLNTEAFF
size: medium-sized; V: TRBV27; J: TRBJ2-1; D: TRBD1; length: 15; DNA: TGTGCCAGCAGTTTGACAGGGGGCGCAGGAGGTGAGCAGTTCTTC; CDR3: CASSLTGGAGGEQFF
size: NA; V: TRBV2; J: TRBJ2-3; D: TRBD1; length: 15; DNA: TGTGCCAGCAGTGACGGGACAGGGGGCACAGATACGCAGTATTTT; CDR3: CASSDGTGGTDTQYF
size: NA; V: TRBV6-6; J: TRBJ2-7; D: TRBD1; length: 13; DNA: TGTGCCAACTCCCGGGACAGGGGCGGCGAGCAGTACTTC; CDR3: CANSRDRGGEQYF
size: NA; V: TRBV7-9; J: TRBJ1-5; D: TRBD1; length: 17; DNA: TGTGCCAGCAGCTTTGATCCGGGACAGGGGGTGCATCAGCCCCAGCATTTT; CDR3: CASSFDPGQGVHQPQHF
size: NA; V: TRBV7-6; J: TRBJ2-3; D: NA; length: 11; DNA: TGTGCCAGCACCTCCACGGATACGCAGTATTTT; CDR3: CASTSTDTQYF
size: few; V: TRBV6-6; J: TRBJ1-1; D: NA; length: 14; DNA: TGTGCCAGCAGTTCCGGACCATTGAACACTGAAGCTTTCTTT; CDR3: CASSSGPLNTEAFF
size: medium-sized; V: TRBV2; J: TRBJ2-1; D: NA; length: 15; DNA: TGTGCCAGCAGTGAAGATGGGTCTAGCTACAATGAGCAGTTCTTC; CDR3: CASSEDGSSYNEQFF